This T cell receptor beta chain appears in the sequencing data of a study of chemoradiotherapy in HPV16-positive cancers. About the study: Candidate HPV-specific clones and shared TCR motifs came from two HPV16-positive patients.

Notes on this clone: Antigen: not known.

The assay was immunoSEQ multiplex PCR, and TCRdb's table has in-frame clones only and misses some. The data hold 9,500 to 15,000 clones, with less than 90% observed a single time. Germline CDR1 reads SEHNR; CDR2 reads FQNEAQ (reference sequence). J gave up 6 bases and V 5 bases, and 10 bases lay outside the gene matches. The CDR3 extends over 14 amino acids. Findings and limits, study-wide: Candidate HPV-specific clones and E7-related TCR motifs grew in tumor during treatment. The functional HPV-specific definition rests on just two HPV16-positive patients.

Over chemoradiotherapy, repertoires were sampled more than once. This clonotype was obtained from a human donor with HPV-associated anogenital cancer. The rearrangement uses TRBV7-9 and TRBJ2-7, with 7 bases lining up with TRBD2. Material: blood, obtained from a patient who underwent chemoradiotherapy. As DNA, the CDR3 is TGTGCCAGCAGCCCCCGCGGGGGACTTTTCGAGCAGTACTTC. It yields the protein CASSPRGGLFEQYF.